This is a list of T cell receptor beta chains from one sample in a study of shared clonotypes between healthy human individuals. Using immunoSEQ multiplex PCR, the repertoire was profiled, and TCRdb retains in-frame clones only, with some absent. This table has approximately 2,300,000 clones, roughly 90% appearing once. Sequencing input: naive CD4+ T cells from PBMCs. The receptors originated from a man younger than 30 in good health. Some clones in this sample may be carry-over from other donors' samples. CDR3s include the opening cysteine and the closing phenylalanine or tryptophan. Each record gives: J gene, clone size, CDR3 length, D gene, V gene, CDR3 protein, CDR3 DNA. A D gene is named only where the DNA matches it firmly. Size is omitted from some rows. Given values are once, few, many or a class for expanded clones.

TRBJ2-7 NA 15 NA TRBV5-1 CASSLSGKSSYEQYF TGCGCCAGCAGCTTGTCAGGAAAGAGCTCCTACGAGCAGTACTTC
TRBJ2-1 NA 16 TRBD2 TRBV12-5 CASGLVFGRVNNEQFF TGTGCTAGTGGTTTGGTATTCGGGAGGGTCAACAATGAGCAGTTCTTC
TRBJ1-1 few 14 NA TRBV28 CASFYAGHGTEAFF TGTGCCAGCTTCTACGCCGGGCACGGGACTGAAGCTTTCTTT
TRBJ1-2 NA 14 NA TRBV4-1 CASSQVGVGYGYTF TGCGCCAGCAGCCAGGTAGGGGTGGGCTATGGCTACACCTTC
TRBJ1-1 NA 15 NA TRBV28 CASSLDSLGNTEAFF TGTGCCAGCAGTTTAGACTCCCTCGGGAACACTGAAGCTTTCTTT
TRBJ1-5 NA 14 NA TRBV7-6 CASSLALSNQPQHF TGTGCCAGCAGCTTAGCCCTCTCCAATCAGCCCCAGCATTTT
TRBJ2-7 NA 17 NA TRBV27 CASSDSPLGWPPYEQYF TGTGCCAGCAGTGACTCCCCTCTCGGCTGGCCCCCCTACGAGCAGTACTTC
TRBJ1-2 NA 13 TRBD1 TRBV6-5 CASSLDRGRGYTF TGTGCCAGCAGCCTAGACAGGGGACGTGGCTACACCTTC
TRBJ2-1 NA 16 TRBD2 TRBV7-2 CASRIVGTTTYNEQFF TGTGCCAGCAGAATAGTGGGGACTACCACTTACAATGAGCAGTTCTTC
TRBJ2-4 few 19 TRBD2 TRBV7-6 CASSPRGLLAGEGKNIQYF TGTGCCAGCAGCCCACGAGGCCTACTAGCGGGAGAGGGCAAAAACATTCAGTACTTC
TRBJ2-5 NA 13 TRBD2 TRBV6-5 CASSSGTTETQYF TGTGCCAGCAGTTCCGGGACTACGGAGACCCAGTACTTC
TRBJ2-5 NA 14 TRBD1 TRBV25-1 CASSDQGARETQYF TGTGCCAGCAGTGACCAGGGGGCACGGGAGACCCAGTACTTC
TRBJ2-7 NA 14 TRBD2 TRBV28 CASRKLAGVKEQYF TGTGCCAGCAGAAAACTAGCGGGAGTAAAGGAGCAGTACTTC
TRBJ2-1 NA 13 TRBD2 TRBV28 CASSGLAGDEQFF TGTGCCAGCTCCGGACTAGCGGGAGATGAGCAGTTCTTC
TRBJ2-2 NA 16 NA TRBV7-3 CASSLGGRGNTGELFF TGTGCCAGCAGCTTAGGGGGCCGGGGGAACACCGGGGAGCTGTTTTTT
TRBJ2-2 NA 14 NA TRBV6-1 CASKRGGDTGELFF TGTGCCAGCAAGAGAGGCGGGGACACCGGGGAGCTGTTTTTT
TRBJ2-1 NA 14 NA TRBV27 CASRTARRDNEQFF TGTGCCAGCAGGACCGCACGTAGGGACAATGAGCAGTTCTTC
TRBJ1-5 NA 19 NA TRBV6-1 CASSGILGRGGHSNQPQHF TGTGCCAGCAGTGGAATCCTGGGGCGGGGAGGGCATAGCAATCAGCCCCAGCATTTT
TRBJ2-5 NA 14 NA TRBV7-9 CASSRGQFQETQYF TGTGCCAGCAGCCGTGGACAGTTTCAAGAGACCCAGTACTTC
TRBJ2-7 NA 14 TRBD1 TRBV27 CASRRDRGSYEQYF TGTGCCAGCAGACGGGACAGGGGTTCCTACGAGCAGTACTTC
TRBJ2-7 NA 15 TRBD1 TRBV5-4 CASRAGQGQSYEQYF TGTGCCAGCAGGGCGGGACAGGGGCAATCCTACGAGCAGTACTTC
TRBJ2-3 NA 14 NA TRBV5-1 CASSLQAGTDTQYF TGCGCCAGCAGCTTACAGGCAGGGACAGATACGCAGTATTTT
TRBJ2-1 NA 14 NA TRBV29-1 CSVDWSEIYNEQFF TGCAGCGTTGACTGGTCGGAGATATACAATGAGCAGTTCTTC
TRBJ1-1 NA 17 NA TRBV19 CASSIRPDRFMNTEAFF TGTGCCAGTAGTATTCGCCCCGACAGGTTTATGAACACTGAAGCTTTCTTT
TRBJ2-1 NA 14 NA TRBV11-1 CASTLERDNNEQFF TGTGCCAGCACCCTCGAAAGGGACAACAATGAGCAGTTCTTC
TRBJ2-1 NA 12 TRBD2 TRBV7-9 CASSPGDYQQFF TGTGCCAGCAGCCCTGGGGACTACCAGCAGTTCTTC
TRBJ1-1 NA 13 NA TRBV6-5 CASSRKGYTEAFF TGTGCCAGCAGTAGAAAGGGGTACACTGAAGCTTTCTTT
TRBJ1-4 NA 15 NA TRBV19 CASSPPTGTYEKLFF TGTGCCAGTAGTCCCCCGACAGGAACCTATGAAAAACTGTTTTTT
TRBJ2-7 once 12 NA TRBV6-1 CASTRTRDEQYF TGTGCCAGCACCAGGACTCGGGACGAGCAGTACTTC
TRBJ1-1 once 13 NA TRBV5-1 CASSLDRIAEAFF TGCGCCAGCAGCTTGGACAGGATCGCTGAAGCTTTCTTT
TRBJ1-1 NA 15 TRBD1 TRBV9 CASSVSGGMNTEAFF TGTGCCAGCAGCGTATCAGGGGGCATGAACACTGAAGCTTTCTTT
TRBJ2-3 NA 16 NA TRBV5-1 CASSGRGHLYTDTQYF TGCGCCAGCAGCGGGAGGGGACACCTTTACACAGATACGCAGTATTTT
TRBJ2-1 NA 15 TRBD1 TRBV28 CASSLTGQGRGEQFF TGTGCCAGCAGTCTAACGGGACAGGGTAGGGGTGAGCAGTTCTTC
TRBJ1-1 NA 13 TRBD1 TRBV2 CASRLTGTTEAFF TGTGCCAGCAGGTTGACAGGGACCACTGAAGCTTTCTTT
TRBJ2-7 NA 15 NA TRBV7-2 CASSFLSDSSYEQYF TGTGCCAGCAGCTTCTTATCGGACAGCTCCTACGAGCAGTACTTC
TRBJ2-1 NA 15 TRBD2 TRBV9 CASSPSSGTYNEQFF TGTGCCAGCAGCCCGTCTAGCGGGACCTACAATGAGCAGTTCTTC
TRBJ1-1 NA 13 NA TRBV7-9 CASSLAGSAEAFF TGTGCCAGCAGCTTAGCGGGGAGCGCTGAAGCTTTCTTT
TRBJ2-5 NA 18 TRBD2 TRBV19 CASSGGLAGVPPGGAQYF TGTGCCAGTAGTGGAGGACTAGCGGGAGTCCCCCCCGGTGGGGCCCAGTACTTC
TRBJ2-7 NA 16 NA TRBV7-9 CASSLGAGRGFSEQYF TGTGCCAGCAGCTTGGGGGCTGGCAGGGGATTTAGCGAGCAGTACTTC
TRBJ2-5 once 14 TRBD1 TRBV29-1 CSVKWGQNQETQYF TGCAGCGTCAAGTGGGGACAGAATCAAGAGACCCAGTACTTC
TRBJ2-6 NA 17 NA TRBV9 CASSVFGRSSGANVLTF TGTGCCAGCAGCGTCTTTGGACGGAGCTCTGGGGCCAACGTCCTGACTTTC
TRBJ1-2 few 16 NA TRBV18 CASSPPGRTIDYGYTF TGTGCCAGCTCACCGCCGGGACGGACCATTGACTATGGCTACACCTTC
TRBJ2-1 NA 13 NA TRBV5-4 CASSLSRDGEQFF TGTGCCAGCAGCTTGTCCCGGGACGGCGAGCAGTTCTTC
TRBJ1-2 NA 13 NA TRBV19 CASTQGSPYGYTF TGTGCCAGCACACAGGGAAGTCCATATGGCTACACCTTC
TRBJ2-4 NA 14 TRBD2 TRBV5-1 CASSFVAGGPFPYF TGCGCCAGCAGCTTCGTGGCGGGAGGGCCGTTCCCGTACTTC
TRBJ1-5 NA 13 NA TRBV6-5 CASSLGQNQPQHF TGTGCCAGCAGTCTAGGGCAGAATCAGCCCCAGCATTTT
TRBJ2-5 NA 14 TRBD2 TRBV4-3 CASSLIAGGETQYF TGCGCCAGCAGCCTTATAGCGGGAGGAGAGACCCAGTACTTC
TRBJ2-7 NA 15 TRBD2 TRBV4-2 CASSQVSGISYEQYF TGTGCCAGCAGCCAAGTTAGCGGGATCTCCTACGAGCAGTACTTC
TRBJ2-7 NA 14 TRBD2 TRBV2 CASTLLAGSYEQYF TGTGCCAGCACCTTACTAGCGGGCTCCTACGAGCAGTACTTC
TRBJ1-6 once 14 NA TRBV5-1 CASSLEQANSPLHF TGCGCCAGCAGCTTGGAGCAGGCTAATTCACCCCTCCACTTT
TRBJ2-5 NA 15 TRBD1 TRBV10-3 CAIRRTGGSQETQYF TGTGCCATCAGGCGGACAGGGGGAAGCCAAGAGACCCAGTACTTC
TRBJ1-1 once 12 TRBD1 TRBV5-4 CASSSDRAEAFF TGTGCCAGCAGCTCCGACAGGGCTGAAGCTTTCTTT